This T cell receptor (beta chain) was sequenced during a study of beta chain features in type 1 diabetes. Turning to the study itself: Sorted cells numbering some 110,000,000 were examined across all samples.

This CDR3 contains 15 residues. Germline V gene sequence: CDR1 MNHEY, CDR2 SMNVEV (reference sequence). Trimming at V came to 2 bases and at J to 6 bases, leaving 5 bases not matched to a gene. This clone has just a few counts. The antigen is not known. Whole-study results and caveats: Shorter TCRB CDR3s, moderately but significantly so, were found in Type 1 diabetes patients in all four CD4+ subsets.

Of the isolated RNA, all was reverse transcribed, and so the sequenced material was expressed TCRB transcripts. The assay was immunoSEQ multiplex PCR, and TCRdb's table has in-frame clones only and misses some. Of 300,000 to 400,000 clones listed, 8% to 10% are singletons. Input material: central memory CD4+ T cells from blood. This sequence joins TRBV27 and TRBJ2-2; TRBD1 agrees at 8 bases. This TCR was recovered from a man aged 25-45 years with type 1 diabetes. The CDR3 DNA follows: TGTGCCAGCAGTTTAGTTGGACAGGGAGCCGGGGAGCTGTTTTTT. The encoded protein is CASSLVGQGAGELFF.